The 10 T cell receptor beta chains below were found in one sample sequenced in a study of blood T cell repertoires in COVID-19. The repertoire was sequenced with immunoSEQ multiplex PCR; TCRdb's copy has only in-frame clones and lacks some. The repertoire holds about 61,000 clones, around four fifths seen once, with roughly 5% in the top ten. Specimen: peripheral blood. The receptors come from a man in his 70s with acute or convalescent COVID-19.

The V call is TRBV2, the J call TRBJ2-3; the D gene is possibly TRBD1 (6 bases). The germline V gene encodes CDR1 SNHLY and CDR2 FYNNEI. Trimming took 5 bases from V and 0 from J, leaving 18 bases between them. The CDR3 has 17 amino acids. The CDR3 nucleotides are TGTGCCAGCAGTCTTAGGGCCGGGACACTTAGCACAGATACGCAGTATTTT. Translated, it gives CASSLRAGTLSTDTQYF.

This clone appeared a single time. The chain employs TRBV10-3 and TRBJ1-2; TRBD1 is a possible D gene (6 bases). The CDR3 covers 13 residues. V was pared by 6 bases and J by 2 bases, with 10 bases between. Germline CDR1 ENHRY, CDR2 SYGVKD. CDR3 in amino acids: CAISAGVNYGYTF. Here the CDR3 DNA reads TGTGCCATCAGCGCAGGGGTGAACTATGGCTACACCTTC.

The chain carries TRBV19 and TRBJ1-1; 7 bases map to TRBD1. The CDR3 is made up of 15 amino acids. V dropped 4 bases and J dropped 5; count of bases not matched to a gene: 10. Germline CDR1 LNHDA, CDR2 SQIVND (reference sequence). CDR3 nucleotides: TGTGCCAGTAGTACTACAGGGGAGGAAAGGACTGAAGCTTTCTTT. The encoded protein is CASSTTGEERTEAFF.

Written as DNA, the CDR3 is TGCAGTGCTAGTGGGCAGGGTAATGAAAAACTGTTTTTT. It yields the protein CSASGQGNEKLFF. The chain has TRBV20-1 and TRBJ1-4, with TRBD1 as a possible D gene (5 bases). This CDR3 spans 13 amino acids. Germline V gene lookup returns CDR1 DFQATT and CDR2 SNEGSKA (reference sequence). Trimming removed 3 bases at V and 4 bases at J, with 9 bases between.

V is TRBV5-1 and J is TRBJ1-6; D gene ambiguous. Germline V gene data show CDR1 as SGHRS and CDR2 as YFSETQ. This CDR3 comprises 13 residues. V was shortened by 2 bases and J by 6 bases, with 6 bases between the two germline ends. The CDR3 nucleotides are TGCGCCAGCAGCTTTGAGGGTAATTCACCCCTCCACTTT. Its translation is CASSFEGNSPLHF.

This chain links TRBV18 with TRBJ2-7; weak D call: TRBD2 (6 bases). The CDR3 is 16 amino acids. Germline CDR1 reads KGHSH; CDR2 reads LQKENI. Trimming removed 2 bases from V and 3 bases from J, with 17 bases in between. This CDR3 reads CASSPKGGTSYYEQYF. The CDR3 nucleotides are TGTGCCAGCTCACCAAAAGGCGGGACTTCTTACTACGAGCAGTACTTC.

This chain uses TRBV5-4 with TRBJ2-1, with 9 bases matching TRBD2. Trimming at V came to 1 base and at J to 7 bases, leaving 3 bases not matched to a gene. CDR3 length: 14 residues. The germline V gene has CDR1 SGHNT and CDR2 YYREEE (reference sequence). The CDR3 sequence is CASSLRRGGNEQFF. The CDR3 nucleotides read TGTGCCAGCAGCTTGAGGCGGGGGGGTAATGAGCAGTTCTTC.

The CDR3 loop reads CASSVGRGGVTDTQYF. The CDR3 nucleotides read TGTGCCAGCAGCGTAGGGCGGGGGGGCGTCACAGATACGCAGTATTTT. This chain joins TRBV9 and TRBJ2-3; 9 nucleotides match TRBD2. CDR1 and CDR2 from the germline V gene are SGDLS and YYNGEE. This CDR3 comprises 16 residues. V was pared by 0 bases and J by 2 bases, with 4 bases of the junction left unmatched.

The CDR3 region is CASSLGRGITDTQYF. CDR3 nucleotides: TGTGCCAGCAGCTTAGGGCGAGGGATCACAGATACGCAGTATTTT. The J gene is TRBJ2-3, the V gene TRBV11-3; D perhaps matches TRBD2 (5 bases). The CDR3 has 15 amino acids. The V and J ends lost 1 base and 2 bases respectively, with 10 bases between them. Germline V CDR1 and CDR2: SGHNT, YENEEA.

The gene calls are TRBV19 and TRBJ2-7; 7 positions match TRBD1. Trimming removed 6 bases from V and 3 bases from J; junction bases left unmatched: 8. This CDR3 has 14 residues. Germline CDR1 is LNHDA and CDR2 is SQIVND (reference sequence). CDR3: CASRKGQLDYEQYF. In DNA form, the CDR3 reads TGTGCCAGTAGGAAGGGACAGTTAGACTACGAGCAGTACTTC. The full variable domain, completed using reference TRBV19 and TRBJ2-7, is DGGITQSPKYLFRKEGQNVTLSCEQNLNHDAMYWYRQDPGQGLRLIYYSQIVNDFQKGDIAEGYSVSREKKESFPLTVTSAQKNPTAFYLCASRKGQLDYEQYFGPGTRLTVT.